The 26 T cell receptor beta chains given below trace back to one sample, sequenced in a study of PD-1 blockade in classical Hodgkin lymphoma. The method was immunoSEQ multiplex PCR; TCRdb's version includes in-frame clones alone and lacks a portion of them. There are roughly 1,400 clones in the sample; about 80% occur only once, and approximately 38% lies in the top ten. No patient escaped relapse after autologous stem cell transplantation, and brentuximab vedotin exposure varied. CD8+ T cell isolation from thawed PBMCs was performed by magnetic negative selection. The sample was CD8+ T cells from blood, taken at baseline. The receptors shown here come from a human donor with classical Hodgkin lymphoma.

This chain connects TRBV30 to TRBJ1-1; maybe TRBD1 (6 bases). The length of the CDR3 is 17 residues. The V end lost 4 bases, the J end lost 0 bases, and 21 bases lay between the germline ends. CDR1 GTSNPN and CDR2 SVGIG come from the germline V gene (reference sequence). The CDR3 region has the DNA TGTGCCTGGAAGGAGGGGGACCCCGGGCCCTTGAACACTGAAGCTTTCTTT. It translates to CAWKEGDPGPLNTEAFF.

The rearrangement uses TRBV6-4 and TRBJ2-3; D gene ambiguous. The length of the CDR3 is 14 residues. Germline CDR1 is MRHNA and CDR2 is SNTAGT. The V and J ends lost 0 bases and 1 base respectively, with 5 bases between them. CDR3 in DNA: TGTGCCAGCAGTGACTCTGCCCGCACAGATACGCAGTATTTT. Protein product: CASSDSARTDTQYF.

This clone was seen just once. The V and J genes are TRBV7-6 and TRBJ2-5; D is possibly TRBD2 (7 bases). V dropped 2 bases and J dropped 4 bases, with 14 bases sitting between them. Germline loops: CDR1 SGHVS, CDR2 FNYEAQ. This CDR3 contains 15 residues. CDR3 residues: CASSLTRGLGETQYF. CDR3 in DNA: TGTGCCAGCAGCTTAACGCGGGGGCTAGGAGAGACCCAGTACTTC.

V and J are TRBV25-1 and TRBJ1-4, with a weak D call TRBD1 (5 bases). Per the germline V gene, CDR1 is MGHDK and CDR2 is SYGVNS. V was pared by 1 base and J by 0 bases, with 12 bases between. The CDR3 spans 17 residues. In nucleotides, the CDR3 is TGTGCCAGCAGTGAATGGGGCAGTTCCGCAACTAATGAAAAACTGTTTTTT. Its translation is CASSEWGSSATNEKLFF.

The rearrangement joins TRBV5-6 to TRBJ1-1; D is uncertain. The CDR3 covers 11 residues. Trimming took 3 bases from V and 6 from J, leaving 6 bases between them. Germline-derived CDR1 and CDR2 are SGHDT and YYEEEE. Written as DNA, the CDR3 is TGTGCCAGCAGCTACGGGGCTGAAGCTTTCTTT. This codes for CASSYGAEAFF.

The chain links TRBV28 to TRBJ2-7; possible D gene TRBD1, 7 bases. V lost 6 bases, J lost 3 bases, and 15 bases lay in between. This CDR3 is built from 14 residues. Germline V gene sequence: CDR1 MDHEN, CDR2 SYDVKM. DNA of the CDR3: TGTGCCAGCAGCCGGGCGGGACAGTACTACGAGCAGTACTTC. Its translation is CASSRAGQYYEQYF.

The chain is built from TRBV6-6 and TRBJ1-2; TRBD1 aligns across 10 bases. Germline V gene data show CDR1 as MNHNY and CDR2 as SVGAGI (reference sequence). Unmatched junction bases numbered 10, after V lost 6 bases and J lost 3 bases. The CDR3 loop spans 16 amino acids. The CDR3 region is CASSSPGTGDDYGYTF. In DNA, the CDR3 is TGTGCCAGCAGCTCCCCCGGGACAGGGGATGACTATGGCTACACCTTC.

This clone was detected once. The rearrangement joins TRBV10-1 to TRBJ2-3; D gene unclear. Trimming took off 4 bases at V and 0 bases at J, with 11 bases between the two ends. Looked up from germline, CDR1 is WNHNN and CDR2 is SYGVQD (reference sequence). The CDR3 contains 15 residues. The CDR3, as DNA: TGCGCCAGCAGTGGCCCAGGAGCCAGCACAGATACGCAGTATTTT. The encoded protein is CASSGPGASTDTQYF.

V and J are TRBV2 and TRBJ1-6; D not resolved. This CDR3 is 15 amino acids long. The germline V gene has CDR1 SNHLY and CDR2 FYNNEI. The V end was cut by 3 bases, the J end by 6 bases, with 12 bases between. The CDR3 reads CASSDWSRRNSPLHF. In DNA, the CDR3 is TGTGCCAGCAGTGATTGGTCCCGACGTAATTCACCCCTCCACTTT. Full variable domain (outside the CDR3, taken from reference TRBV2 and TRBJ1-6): EPEVTQTPSHQVTQMGQEVILRCVPISNHLYFYWYRQILGQKVEFLVSFYNNEISEKSEIFDDQFSVERPDGSNFTLKIRSTKLEDSAMYFCASSDWSRRNSPLHFGNGTRLTVT.

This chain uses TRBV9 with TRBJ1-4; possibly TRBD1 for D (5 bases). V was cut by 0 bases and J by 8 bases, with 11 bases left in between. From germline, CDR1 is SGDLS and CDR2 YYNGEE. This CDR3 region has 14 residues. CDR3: CASSVEGRQEKLFF. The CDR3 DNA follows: TGTGCCAGCAGCGTAGAGGGGAGACAGGAAAAACTGTTTTTT.

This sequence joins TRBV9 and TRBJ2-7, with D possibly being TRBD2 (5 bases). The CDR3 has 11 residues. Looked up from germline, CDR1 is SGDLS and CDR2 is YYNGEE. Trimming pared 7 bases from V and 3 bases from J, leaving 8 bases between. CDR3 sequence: CASGDYYEQYF. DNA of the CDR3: TGTGCCAGCGGAGACTACTACGAGCAGTACTTC.

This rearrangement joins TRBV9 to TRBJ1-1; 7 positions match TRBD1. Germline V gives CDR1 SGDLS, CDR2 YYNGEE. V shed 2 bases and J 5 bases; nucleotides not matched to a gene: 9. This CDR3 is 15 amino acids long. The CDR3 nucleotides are TGTGCCAGCAGCGTGAGACAGGGAGGGTTGACTGAAGCTTTCTTT. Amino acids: CASSVRQGGLTEAFF.

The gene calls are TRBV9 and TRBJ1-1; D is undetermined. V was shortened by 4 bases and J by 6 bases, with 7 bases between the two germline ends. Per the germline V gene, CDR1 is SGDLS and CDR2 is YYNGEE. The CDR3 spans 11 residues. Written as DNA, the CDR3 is TGTGCCAGCAGCTTAAGCCCTGAAGCTTTCTTT. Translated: CASSLSPEAFF.

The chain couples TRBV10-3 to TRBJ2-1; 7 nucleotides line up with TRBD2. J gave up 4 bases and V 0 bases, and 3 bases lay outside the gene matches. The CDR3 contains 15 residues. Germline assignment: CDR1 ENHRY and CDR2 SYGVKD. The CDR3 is CAISESGGGYNEQFF. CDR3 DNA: TGTGCCATCAGTGAGTCGGGGGGAGGGTACAATGAGCAGTTCTTC.

DNA for the CDR3: TGTGCCAGCAGTTTTTGGGGGGGGAGCAATCAGCCCCAGCATTTT. This sequence encodes CASSFWGGSNQPQHF. The V gene is TRBV28, the J gene TRBJ1-5; D is perhaps TRBD1 (5 bases). Trimming removed 3 bases from V and 1 base from J, with 10 bases in between. The CDR3 is made up of 15 amino acids. Germline V gene lookup returns CDR1 MDHEN and CDR2 SYDVKM.

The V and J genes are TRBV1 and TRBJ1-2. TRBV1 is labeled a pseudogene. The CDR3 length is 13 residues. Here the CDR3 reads CTSSVRKTYGYTF. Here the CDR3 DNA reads TGCACCAGCAGTGTGCGAAAGACCTATGGCTACACCTTC.

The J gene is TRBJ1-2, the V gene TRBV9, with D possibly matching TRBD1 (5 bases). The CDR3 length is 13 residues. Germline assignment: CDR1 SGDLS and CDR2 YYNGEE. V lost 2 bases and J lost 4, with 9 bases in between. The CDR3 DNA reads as TGTGCCAGCAGCGTCGGGACCGCCTATGGCTACACCTTC. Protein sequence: CASSVGTAYGYTF.

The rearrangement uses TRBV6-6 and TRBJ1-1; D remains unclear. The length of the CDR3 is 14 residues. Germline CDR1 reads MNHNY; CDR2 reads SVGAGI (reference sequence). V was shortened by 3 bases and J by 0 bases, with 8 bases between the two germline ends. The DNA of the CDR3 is TGTGCCAGCAGTTATGATGAAATGAACACTGAAGCTTTCTTT. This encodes CASSYDEMNTEAFF.

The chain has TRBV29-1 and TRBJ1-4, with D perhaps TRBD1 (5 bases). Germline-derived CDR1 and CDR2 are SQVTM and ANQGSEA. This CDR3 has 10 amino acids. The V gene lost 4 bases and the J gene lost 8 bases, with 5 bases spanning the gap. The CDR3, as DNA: TGCAGCGTTGGGGGGGAAAAACTGTTTTTT. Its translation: CSVGGEKLFF.

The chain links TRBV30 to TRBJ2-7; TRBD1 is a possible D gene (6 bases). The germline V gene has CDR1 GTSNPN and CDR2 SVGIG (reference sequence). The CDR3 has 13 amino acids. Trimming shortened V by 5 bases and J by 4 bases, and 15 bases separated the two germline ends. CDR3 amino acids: CAWARDIIYEQYF. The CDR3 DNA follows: TGTGCCTGGGCCAGGGACATTATTTACGAGCAGTACTTC.

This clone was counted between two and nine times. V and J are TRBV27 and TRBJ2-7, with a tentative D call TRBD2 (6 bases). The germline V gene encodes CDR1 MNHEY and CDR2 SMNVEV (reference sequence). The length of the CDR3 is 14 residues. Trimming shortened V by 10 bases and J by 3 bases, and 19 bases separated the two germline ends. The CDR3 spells CATSRDSQYYEQYF. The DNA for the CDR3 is TGTGCCACCTCCCGGGACTCTCAATACTACGAGCAGTACTTC.

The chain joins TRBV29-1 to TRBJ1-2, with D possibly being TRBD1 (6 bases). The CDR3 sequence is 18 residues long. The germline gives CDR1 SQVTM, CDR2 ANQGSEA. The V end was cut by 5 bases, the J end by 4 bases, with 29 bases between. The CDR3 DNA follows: TGCAGCGTTCTCATCCTTGGGCCGGTTATGGGGGCATCCTATGGCTACACCTTC. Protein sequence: CSVLILGPVMGASYGYTF.

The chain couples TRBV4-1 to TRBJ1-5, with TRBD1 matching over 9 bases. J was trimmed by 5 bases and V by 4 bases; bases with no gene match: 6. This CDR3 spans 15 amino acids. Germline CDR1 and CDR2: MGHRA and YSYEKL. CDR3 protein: CASSRLGTGYQPQHF. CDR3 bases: TGCGCCAGCAGCCGCCTCGGGACAGGGTATCAGCCCCAGCATTTT.

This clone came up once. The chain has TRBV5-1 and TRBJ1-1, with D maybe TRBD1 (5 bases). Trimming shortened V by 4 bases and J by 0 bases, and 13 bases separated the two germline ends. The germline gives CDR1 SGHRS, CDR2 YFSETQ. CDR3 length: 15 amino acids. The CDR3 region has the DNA TGCGCCAGCAGCAACTGGCAGGGCCTGAACACTGAAGCTTTCTTT. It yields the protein CASSNWQGLNTEAFF.

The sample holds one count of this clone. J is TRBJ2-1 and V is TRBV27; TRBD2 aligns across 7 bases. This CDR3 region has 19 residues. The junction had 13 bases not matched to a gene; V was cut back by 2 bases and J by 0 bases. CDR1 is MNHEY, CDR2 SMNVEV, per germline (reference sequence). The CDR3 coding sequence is TGTGCCAGCAGTTTAGGGGGAGGGTGGTATGGCGACTCCTACAATGAGCAGTTCTTC. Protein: CASSLGGGWYGDSYNEQFF.

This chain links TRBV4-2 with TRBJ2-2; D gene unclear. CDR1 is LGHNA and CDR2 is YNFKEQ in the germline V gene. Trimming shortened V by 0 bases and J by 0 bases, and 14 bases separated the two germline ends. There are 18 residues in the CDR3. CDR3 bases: TGTGCCAGCAGCCAAGATCCCTTAGCCGGCACGAACACCGGGGAGCTGTTTTTT. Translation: CASSQDPLAGTNTGELFF.